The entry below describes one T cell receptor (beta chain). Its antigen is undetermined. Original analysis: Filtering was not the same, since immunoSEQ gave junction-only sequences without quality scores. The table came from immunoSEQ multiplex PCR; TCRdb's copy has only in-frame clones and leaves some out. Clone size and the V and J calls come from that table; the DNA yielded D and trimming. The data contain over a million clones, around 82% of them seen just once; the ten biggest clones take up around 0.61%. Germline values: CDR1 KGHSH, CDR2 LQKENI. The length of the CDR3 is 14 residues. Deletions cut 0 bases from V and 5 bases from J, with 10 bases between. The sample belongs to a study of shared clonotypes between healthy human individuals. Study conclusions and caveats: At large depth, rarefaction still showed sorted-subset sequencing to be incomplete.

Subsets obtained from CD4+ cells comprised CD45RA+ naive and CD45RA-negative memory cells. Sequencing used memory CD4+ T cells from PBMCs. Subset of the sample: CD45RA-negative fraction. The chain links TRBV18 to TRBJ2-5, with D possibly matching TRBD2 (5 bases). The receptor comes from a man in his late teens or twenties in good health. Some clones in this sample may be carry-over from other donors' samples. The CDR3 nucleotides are TGTGCCAGCTCACCACCGACTACCGGTGAGACCCAGTACTTC. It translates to CASSPPTTGETQYF.